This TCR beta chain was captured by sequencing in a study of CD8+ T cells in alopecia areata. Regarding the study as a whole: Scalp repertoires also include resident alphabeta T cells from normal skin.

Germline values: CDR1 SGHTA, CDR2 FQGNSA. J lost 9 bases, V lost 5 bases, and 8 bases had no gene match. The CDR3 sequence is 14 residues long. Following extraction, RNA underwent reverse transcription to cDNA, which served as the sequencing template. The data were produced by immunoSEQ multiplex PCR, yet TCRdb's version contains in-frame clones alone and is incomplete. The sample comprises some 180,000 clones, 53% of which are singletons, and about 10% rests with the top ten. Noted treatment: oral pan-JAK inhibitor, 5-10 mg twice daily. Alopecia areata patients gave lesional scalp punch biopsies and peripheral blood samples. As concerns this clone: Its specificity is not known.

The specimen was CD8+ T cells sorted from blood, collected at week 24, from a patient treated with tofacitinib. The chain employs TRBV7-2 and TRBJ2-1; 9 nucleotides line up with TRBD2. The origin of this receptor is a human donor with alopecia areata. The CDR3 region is CASSGSGGYGEQFF. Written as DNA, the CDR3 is TGTGCCAGCAGCGGAAGCGGGGGGTATGGTGAGCAGTTCTTC.